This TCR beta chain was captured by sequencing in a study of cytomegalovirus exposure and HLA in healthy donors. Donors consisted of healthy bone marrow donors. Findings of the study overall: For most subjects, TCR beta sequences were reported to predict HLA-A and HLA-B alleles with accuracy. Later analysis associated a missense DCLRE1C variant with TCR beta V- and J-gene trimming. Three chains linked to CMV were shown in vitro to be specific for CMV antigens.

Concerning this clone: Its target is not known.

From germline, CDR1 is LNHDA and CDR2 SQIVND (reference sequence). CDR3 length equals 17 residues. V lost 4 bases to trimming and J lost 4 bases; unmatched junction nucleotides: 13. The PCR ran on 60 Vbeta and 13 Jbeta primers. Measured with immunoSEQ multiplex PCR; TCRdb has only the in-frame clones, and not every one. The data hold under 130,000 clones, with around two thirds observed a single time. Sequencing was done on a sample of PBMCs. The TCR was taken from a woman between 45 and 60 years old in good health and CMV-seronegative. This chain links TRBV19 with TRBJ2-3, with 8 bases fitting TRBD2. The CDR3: CASSTVGPGLGSDTQYF. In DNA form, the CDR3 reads TGTGCCAGTAGTACAGTGGGACCGGGACTAGGCTCAGATACGCAGTATTTT.